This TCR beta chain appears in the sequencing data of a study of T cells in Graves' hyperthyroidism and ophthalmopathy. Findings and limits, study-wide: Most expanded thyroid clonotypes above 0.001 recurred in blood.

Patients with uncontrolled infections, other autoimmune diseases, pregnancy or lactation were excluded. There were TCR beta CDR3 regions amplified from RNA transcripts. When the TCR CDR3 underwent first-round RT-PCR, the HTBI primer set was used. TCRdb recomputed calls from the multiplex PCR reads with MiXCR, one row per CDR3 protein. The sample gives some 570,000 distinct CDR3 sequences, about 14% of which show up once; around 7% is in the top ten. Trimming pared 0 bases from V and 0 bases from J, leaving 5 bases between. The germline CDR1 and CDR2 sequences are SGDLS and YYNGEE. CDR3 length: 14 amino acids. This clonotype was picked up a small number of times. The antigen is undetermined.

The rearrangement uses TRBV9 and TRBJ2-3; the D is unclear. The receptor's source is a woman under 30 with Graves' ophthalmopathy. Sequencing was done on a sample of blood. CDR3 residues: CASSVDGSTDTQYF. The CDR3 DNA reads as TGTGCCAGCAGCGTAGACGGCAGCACAGATACGCAGTATTTT.